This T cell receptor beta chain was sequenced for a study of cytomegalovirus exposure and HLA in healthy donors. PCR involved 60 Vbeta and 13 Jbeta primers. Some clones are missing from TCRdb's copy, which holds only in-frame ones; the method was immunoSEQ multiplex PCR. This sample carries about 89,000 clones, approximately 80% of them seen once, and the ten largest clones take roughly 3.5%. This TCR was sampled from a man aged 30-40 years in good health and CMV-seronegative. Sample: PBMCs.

CDR3 protein: CASSGLAVQETQYF. CDR3 coding DNA: TGTGCCAGCAGTGGTCTAGCGGTTCAAGAGACCCAGTACTTC. The chain links TRBV6-1 to TRBJ2-5; TRBD2 matches at 7 bases. Per the germline V gene, CDR1 is MNHNS and CDR2 is SASEGT. This CDR3 contains 14 residues. After removal of 4 bases from V and 2 bases from J, the junction contained 4 bases not matched to a gene.